The subject of this entry is one TCR beta chain. Here immunoSEQ multiplex PCR was the method, and the copy in TCRdb shows in-frame clones only, minus some. This sample has about 200,000 clones; roughly 80% occur once, and the top ten carry roughly 2.6%. CDR3 length: 13 residues. Trimming shortened V by 3 bases and J by 1 base, and 6 bases separated the two germline ends. The sample is drawn from a study of blood T cell repertoires in COVID-19. The sample consisted of peripheral blood. The chain joins TRBV12-3 or TRBV12-4 to TRBJ2-5, with D unclear. The TCR comes from a woman aged 35 to 49 with active or convalescent COVID-19. For the CDR3, the DNA is TGTGCCAGCAGTTTCGACTCCCAAGAGACCCAGTACTTC. Its protein product is CASSFDSQETQYF.